Listed here are 5 T cell receptor beta chains from one sample, sequenced in a study of technical replicates of blood from several donors. The table came from immunoSEQ multiplex PCR; TCRdb's copy has only in-frame clones and leaves some out. The data contain more than 75,000 clones, roughly 94% of them seen just once; the ten biggest clones take up 0.38%. Sequenced input: T cells isolated from PBMCs. These receptors all come from a human donor in good health.

The V gene is TRBV11-3, the J gene TRBJ1-3; a weak D match, TRBD1 (6 bases). Looked up from germline, CDR1 is SGHNT and CDR2 is YENEEA. The CDR3 totals 13 residues. Trimming left V 4 bases short and J 3 bases short, with 7 bases between. CDR3 nucleotide sequence: TGTGCCAGCAGCTCGGACAGTGGAAACACCATATATTTT. It translates to CASSSDSGNTIYF.

The V call is TRBV4-1, the J call TRBJ2-3; 8 bases align to TRBD2. Germline V gene lookup returns CDR1 MGHRA and CDR2 YSYEKL. The CDR3 is 16 amino acids. With V trimmed by 1 base and J by 2 bases, 5 bases remained unmatched. The CDR3 loop is CASSQASGGPTDTQYF. The CDR3 nucleotides are TGCGCCAGCAGCCAAGCCTCGGGAGGGCCCACAGATACGCAGTATTTT.

The V call is TRBV9, the J call TRBJ2-7, with TRBD1 matching 8 bases. Unmatched junction bases numbered 6, after V lost 2 bases and J lost 5 bases. The CDR3 is made up of 14 amino acids. The germline V gene encodes CDR1 SGDLS and CDR2 YYNGEE. The CDR3 reads CASSVGGQGNEQYF. The CDR3 nucleotides read TGTGCCAGCAGCGTGGGAGGACAGGGTAACGAGCAGTACTTC.

This rearrangement joins TRBV9 to TRBJ2-4, with TRBD2 identical over 9 bases. The CDR3 has 14 residues. Germline CDR1 SGDLS, CDR2 YYNGEE. Trimming at V came to 3 bases and at J to 15 bases, leaving 13 bases not matched to a gene. CDR3 sequence reads: CASSASASGTRRYF. The CDR3 DNA follows: TGTGCCAGCAGCGCCTCGGCTAGCGGGACTAGAAGGTACTTC.

The rearrangement links TRBV29-1 to TRBJ1-3, with D unclear. The CDR3 runs 11 residues. Per germline, CDR1 SQVTM and CDR2 ANQGSEA. The V gene lost 4 bases and the J gene lost 2 bases, with 3 bases spanning the gap. The CDR3 spells CSVVTGNTIYF. CDR3 coding DNA: TGCAGCGTTGTAACTGGAAACACCATATATTTT.